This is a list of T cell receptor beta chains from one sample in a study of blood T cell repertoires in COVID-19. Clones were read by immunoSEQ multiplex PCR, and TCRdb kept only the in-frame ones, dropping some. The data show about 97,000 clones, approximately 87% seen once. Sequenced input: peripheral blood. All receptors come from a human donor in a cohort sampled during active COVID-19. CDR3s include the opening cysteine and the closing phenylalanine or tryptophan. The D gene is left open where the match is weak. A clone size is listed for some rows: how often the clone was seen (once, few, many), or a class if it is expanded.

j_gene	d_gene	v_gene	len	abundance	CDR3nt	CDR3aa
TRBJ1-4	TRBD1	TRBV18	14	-	TGTGCCAGCTCCCCCGGGACAGGGAATGAAAAACTGTTTTTT	CASSPGTGNEKLFF
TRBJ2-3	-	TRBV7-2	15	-	TGTGCCAGCAGCTTAGCGAACAGCCCCACAGATACGCAGTATTTT	CASSLANSPTDTQYF
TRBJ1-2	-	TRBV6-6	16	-	TGTGCCAGCAGTTATCACAGGGCACCCTCCGCCTATGGCTACACCTTC	CASSYHRAPSAYGYTF
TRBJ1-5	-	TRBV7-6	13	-	TGTGCCAGCAGCTCGGGAGGGGGTCAGCCCCAGCATTTT	CASSSGGGQPQHF
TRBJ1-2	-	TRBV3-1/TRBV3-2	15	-	TGTGCCAGCAGCCAAGGGGGCAGGCCTCTCCTCGGCTACACCTTC	CASSQGGRPLLGYTF
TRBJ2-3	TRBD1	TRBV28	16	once	TGTGCCAGCAGATCAATGAGACAGGGGCTCTCAGATACGCAGTATTTT	CASRSMRQGLSDTQYF
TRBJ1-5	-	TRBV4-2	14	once	TGTGCCAGCAGCCACGGCAGGGGCAATCAGCCCCAGCATTTT	CASSHGRGNQPQHF
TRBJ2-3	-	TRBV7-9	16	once	TGTGCCAGCAGCTCCAGGGGAAACCCTAGCACAGATACGCAGTATTTT	CASSSRGNPSTDTQYF
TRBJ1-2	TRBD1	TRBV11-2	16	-	TGTGCCAGCAGCCCAATTGGACAGGGAATGTTCTATGGCTACACCTTC	CASSPIGQGMFYGYTF
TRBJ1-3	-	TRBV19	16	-	TGTGCCAGTAGTATAGGGGGGCAGGGTCGACGAAACACCATATATTTT	CASSIGGQGRRNTIYF
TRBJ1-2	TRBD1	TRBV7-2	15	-	TGTGCCAGCAGCTTCAGTGCAGGGGGTTACTATGGCTACACCTTC	CASSFSAGGYYGYTF
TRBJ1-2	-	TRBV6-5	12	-	TGTGCCAGCAGTTACACAGGCTATGGCTACACCTTC	CASSYTGYGYTF
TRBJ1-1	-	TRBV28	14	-	TGTGCCAGCATTGAGGGGGGGAGCGGCACTGAAGCTTTCTTT	CASIEGGSGTEAFF
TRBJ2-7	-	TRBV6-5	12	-	TGTGCCAGTTCCCAAACAACCTACGAGCAGTACTTC	CASSQTTYEQYF
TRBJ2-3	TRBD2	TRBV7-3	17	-	TGTGCCAGCAGCTTAATTGCGGCGGGAGGAGACACAGATACGCAGTATTTT	CASSLIAAGGDTDTQYF
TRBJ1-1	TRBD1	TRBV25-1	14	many	TGTGCCAGCAGCTCACAGGGGATGAACACTGAAGCTTTCTTT	CASSSQGMNTEAFF
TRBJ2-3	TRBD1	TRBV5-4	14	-	TGTGCCAGCAGCTTCAGGGGGCTGGCAGATACGCAGTATTTT	CASSFRGLADTQYF
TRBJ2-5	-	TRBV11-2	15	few	TGTGCCAGCAGCTTAGATGTGGGGAGGCAGGAGACCCAGTACTTC	CASSLDVGRQETQYF
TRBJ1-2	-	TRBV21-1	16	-	TGTGCCAGCAGCAAAACCCCCCGGACAGCTAGCTATGGCTACACCTTC	CASSKTPRTASYGYTF
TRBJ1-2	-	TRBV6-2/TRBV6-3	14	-	TGTGCCAGCAGTTCGTGGCAAGATAACTATGGCTACACCTTC	CASSSWQDNYGYTF
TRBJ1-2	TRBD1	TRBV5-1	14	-	TGCGCCAGCAGCGAAATGACAGGGGACTATGGCTACACCTTC	CASSEMTGDYGYTF
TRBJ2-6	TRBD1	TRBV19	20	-	TGTGCCAGTACCCAAGGGGCCCCGGGACAGGGGGCATCTGGGGCCAACGTCCTGACTTTC	CASTQGAPGQGASGANVLTF
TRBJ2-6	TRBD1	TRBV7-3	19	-	TGTGCCAGCAGCTTAAGGATGGGGGACAGAATCTCTGGGGCCAACGTCCTGACTTTC	CASSLRMGDRISGANVLTF
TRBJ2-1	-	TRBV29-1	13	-	TGCAGCGTTCACCGAACTAGTCCCAATGAGCAGTTCTTC	CSVHRTSPNEQFF
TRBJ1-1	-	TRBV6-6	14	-	TGTGCCAGCAGTCCCCCAGGGGCGAACACTGAAGCTTTCTTT	CASSPPGANTEAFF
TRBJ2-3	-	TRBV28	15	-	TGTGCCAGCAGACCCGACTTTGCCCGCACAGATACGCAGTATTTT	CASRPDFARTDTQYF
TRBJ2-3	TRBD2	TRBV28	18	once	TGTGCCAGCGGAGGTGCTAGCGGGAGGCCCGCTAGCACAGATACGCAGTATTTT	CASGGASGRPASTDTQYF
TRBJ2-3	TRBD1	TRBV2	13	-	TGTGCCAGCAGACAGGGGGCAACAGATACGCAGTATTTT	CASRQGATDTQYF
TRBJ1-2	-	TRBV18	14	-	TGTGCCAGCTCACCATTGGACATACCCTATGGCTACACCTTC	CASSPLDIPYGYTF
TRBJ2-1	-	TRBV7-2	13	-	TGTGCCAGCAGCTTAAATCATTACAATGAGCAGTTCTTC	CASSLNHYNEQFF
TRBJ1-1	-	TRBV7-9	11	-	TGTGCCAGCAGCTTAGTACTTGAAGCTTTCTTT	CASSLVLEAFF
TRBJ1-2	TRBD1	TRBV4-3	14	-	TGCGCCAGCAGCCACCCAGGGGGCGCTTATGGCTACACCTTC	CASSHPGGAYGYTF
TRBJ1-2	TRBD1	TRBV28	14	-	TGTGCCAGCAGTTTAGGTCAGGGGGCCTATGGCTACACCTTC	CASSLGQGAYGYTF